The 15 T cell receptor beta chains below were found in one sample sequenced in a study. Cells sorted as Tregs were CD4+, CD25+ and CD127-/low. TCRdb reprocessed the 5' RACE reads via MiXCR and lists one record per CDR3 protein. The data show over 9,500 distinct CDR3 sequences, 27% seen once. The sample comprised Tregs sorted from a lymph node. Receptors were obtained from a female donor with breast cancer.

This clonotype came up many times. This chain uses TRBV6-1 with TRBJ2-3; D gene uncertain. Germline lookup yields CDR1 MNHNS and CDR2 SASEGT. Trimming removed 5 bases at V and 4 bases at J, with 22 bases between. The CDR3 is 17 amino acids. CDR3 region: CASSYYSVESPPDTQYF. The CDR3 DNA is TGTGCCAGCAGTTATTATTCAGTCGAGAGCCCTCCAGATACGCAGTATTTT.

This clonotype occurred a few times. This may arise from a read error, as a much more abundant clone is one base away. This chain joins TRBV15 and TRBJ1-2, with D perhaps matching TRBD1 (6 bases). The CDR3 has 15 residues. CDR1 is LNHNV and CDR2 is YYDKDF in the germline V gene (reference sequence). The CDR3 nucleotides are TGTGCCACCAGCAGAGGGCCGGGGGCGAACTATGGCTACGCCTTC. Its protein product is CATSRGPGANYGYAF.

The CDR3, as DNA: TGCAGTGCTATACGGGGGATCCAAGAGACCCAGTACTTC. Protein: CSAIRGIQETQYF. The chain joins TRBV20-1 to TRBJ2-5; TRBD2 might be the D (6 bases). V shed 4 bases and J shed 1 base, with 10 bases lying between them. The CDR3 totals 13 residues. Germline values: CDR1 DFQATT, CDR2 SNEGSKA (reference sequence).

This clonotype was seen ten or more times. The chain joins TRBV2 to TRBJ1-1; TRBD1 aligns across 9 bases. V trimming: 4 bases; J trimming: 7 bases; junction bases outside the gene matches: 10. The germline CDR1 and CDR2 sequences are SNHLY and FYNNEI. CDR3 length: 15 residues. CDR3 nucleotides: TGTGCCAGCAGTGCATCCCCGGACAGGGGCGGTGAAGCTTTCTTT. It yields the protein CASSASPDRGGEAFF.

In this sample, this clonotype turned up many times. The chain links TRBV2 to TRBJ1-6, with D perhaps matching TRBD1 (6 bases). Trimming shortened V by 11 bases and J by 7 bases, and 12 bases separated the two germline ends. CDR3 length equals 12 residues. Germline V CDR1 and CDR2: SNHLY, FYNNEI. Here the CDR3 reads CARRQDNSPLHF. CDR3 in DNA: TGTGCCCGGAGACAGGACAATTCACCCCTCCACTTT.

Judged by abundance, this clonotype is medium-sized. J is TRBJ1-5 and V is TRBV24-1; D not resolved. Between the trimmed V and J ends, which lost 5 bases and 0 bases, there was a span of 7 bases. The CDR3 contains 14 residues. The V gene's germline CDR1 is KGHDR and CDR2 SFDVKD. The CDR3 sequence: CATSGRVSNQPQHF. CDR3 nucleotide sequence: TGTGCCACCAGTGGTCGAGTTAGCAATCAGCCCCAGCATTTT.

At least ten counts were recorded for this clonotype. J is TRBJ1-1 and V is TRBV6-5, with D maybe TRBD1 (5 bases). Trimming stripped 0 bases from V and 2 bases from J, with 10 bases between. The CDR3 spans 15 residues. CDR1 MNHEY and CDR2 SVGAGI come from the germline V gene. CDR3 sequence reads: CASSYSVQANTEAFF. CDR3 DNA sequence: TGTGCCAGCAGTTACTCGGTACAGGCTAACACTGAAGCTTTCTTT.

By sample share, this clonotype is medium-sized. The chain uses TRBV12-3 or TRBV12-4 and TRBJ1-2, with D hard to call. The CDR3 sequence is 14 residues long. The ends were cut back, 2 bases at V and 6 bases at J, with 13 bases in the middle. The CDR3 region is CASSLTGGGNGYTF. The DNA for the CDR3 is TGTGCCAGCAGTTTAACCGGTGGAGGGAATGGCTACACCTTC.

This clonotype is labeled medium-sized (0.01 to 0.1%). This chain links TRBV21-1 with TRBJ2-7; the table's D gene call, TRBD2, was not cross checked with the DNA. TRBV21-1 corresponds to a pseudogene. There are 15 residues in the CDR3. CDR3 region: CASSKGPAGVCEQYF. In nucleotides, the CDR3 is TGTGCCAGCAGCAAAGGGCCAGCGGGAGTTTGCGAGCAGTACTTC.

The V call is TRBV12-3 or TRBV12-4, the J call TRBJ2-4; 16 nucleotides align to TRBD2. CDR3 length: 18 amino acids. V was pared by 5 bases and J by 0 bases, with 4 bases of the junction left unmatched. CDR3 sequence reads: CASSPGLAGGPAKNIQYF. The CDR3 nucleotides are TGTGCCAGCAGTCCGGGACTAGCGGGAGGGCCAGCCAAAAACATTCAGTACTTC.

V gene TRBV3-1 combines with J gene TRBJ1-5; D might be TRBD1 (6 bases). Germline V gene lookup returns CDR1 LGHDT and CDR2 YNNKEL (reference sequence). The CDR3 covers 17 residues. The V and J ends lost 0 bases and 1 base respectively, with 13 bases between them. CDR3 DNA sequence: TGTGCCAGCAGCCAAGATTACGCAGGGGAGAGCAATCAGCCCCAGCATTTT. Amino acids: CASSQDYAGESNQPQHF. The variable domain in full, completed from reference TRBV3-1 and TRBJ1-5, reads DTAVSQTPKYLVTQMGNDKSIKCEQNLGHDTMYWYKQDSKKFLKIMFSYNNKELIINETVPNRFSPKSPDKAHLNLHINSLELGDSAVYFCASSQDYAGESNQPQHFGDGTRLSIL.

This clonotype is medium-sized. This sequence joins TRBV25-1 and TRBJ2-1; 12 bases agree with TRBD2. V lost 6 bases to trimming and J lost 4 bases; unmatched junction nucleotides: 7. Germline loops: CDR1 MGHDK, CDR2 SYGVNS. CDR3 length: 16 amino acids. The CDR3 region has the DNA TGTGCCAGCAGCCGCCTTGGACTAGCGGGATACAATGAGCAGTTCTTC. Its translation is CASSRLGLAGYNEQFF.

The table lists this clonotype with a few counts. This chain joins TRBV11-2 and TRBJ2-7; TRBD1 matches at 8 bases. This CDR3 is 14 amino acids long. Per the germline V gene, CDR1 is SGHAT and CDR2 is FQNNGV. The V segment lost 6 bases and the J segment 4 bases; nucleotides outside the gene matches: 8. CDR3 sequence reads: CASRYDRGLYEQYF. The DNA for the CDR3 is TGTGCCAGCAGATATGACAGGGGATTGTACGAGCAGTACTTC.

The rearrangement links TRBV20-1 to TRBJ2-7, with TRBD2 matching 8 bases. With V trimmed by 6 bases and J by 9 bases, 19 bases remained unmatched. This CDR3 comprises 15 residues. Germline CDR1 and CDR2: DFQATT and SNEGSKA (reference sequence). The CDR3 is CSAPVPGLVGSSQYF. The CDR3 region has the DNA TGCAGTGCCCCGGTTCCGGGACTAGTGGGCTCGTCGCAGTACTTC.

This clonotype appeared many times. The CDR3 sequence: CASSENRARVSEAFF. The CDR3 DNA follows: TGCGCCAGCAGTGAAAACAGGGCTAGGGTTTCTGAAGCTTTCTTT. This rearrangement joins TRBV10-1 to TRBJ1-1; maybe TRBD1 (6 bases). Trimming took off 3 bases at V and 6 bases at J, with 17 bases between the two ends. Germline V gene lookup returns CDR1 WNHNN and CDR2 SYGVQD (reference sequence). The CDR3 spans 15 residues.